Listed below are T cell receptor beta chains from one sample, sequenced in a study of early T cells in non-severe SARS-CoV-2 infection. Via MiXCR, TCRdb re-called the 5' RACE reads, giving one row per CDR3 protein. Of around 44,000 distinct CDR3 sequences in the sample, 6.5% to 9.5% are singletons; the top ten hold 5.8%. Sequencing was done on a sample of whole blood. Receptors originate from an adult who was a healthcare worker with PCR-confirmed SARS-CoV-2 infection or an uninfected control (not recorded which). CDR3s leave out the opening cysteine and the closing phenylalanine or tryptophan. Fields, in order: CDR3 protein, CDR3 length, V gene, D gene. D genes are given only for firm matches.

CDR3: SVEDHWNEQF
length: 10
V: TRBV29-1
D: .

CDR3: ASSGSEGGQGSGYT
length: 14
V: TRBV3-1
D: TRBD1

CDR3: ASSLVRDHGEQY
length: 12
V: TRBV28
D: .

CDR3: ASSLQTPYEQY
length: 11
V: TRBV2
D: .

CDR3: ASSQTGLNEKLF
length: 12
V: TRBV4-1
D: .

CDR3: ASSLGSPQGPYGYT
length: 14
V: TRBV12-3/TRBV12-4
D: .

CDR3: SNSGLTVTDTQY
length: 12
V: TRBV20-1
D: .

CDR3: AISESIRGESHEQY
length: 14
V: TRBV10-3
D: .

CDR3: SARPGLAEETQY
length: 12
V: TRBV20-1
D: TRBD2

CDR3: ASSWGQMNTEAF
length: 12
V: TRBV7-9
D: TRBD1

CDR3: ASSIRQGGNEQF
length: 12
V: TRBV18
D: TRBD1

CDR3: ASSLASGIIETQY
length: 13
V: TRBV12-3/TRBV12-4
D: .

CDR3: ASSSPSGGASVTGELF
length: 16
V: TRBV5-4
D: TRBD2

CDR3: ASSDGGAKNIQY
length: 12
V: TRBV5-1
D: .

CDR3: ASSVRTGGSPLH
length: 12
V: TRBV6-2/TRBV6-3
D: TRBD1